This TCR beta chain was identified during a study of OX40 agonist ivuxolimab in advanced cancers. Study-wide context: In this cohort, patients received ivuxolimab, an agonistic anti-OX40 (CD134) antibody. Dosing consisted of intravenous ivuxolimab at 0.01 to 10 mg/kg every 2 weeks.

The data were produced by immunoSEQ multiplex PCR, yet TCRdb's version contains in-frame clones alone and is incomplete. Of roughly 70,000 clones listed, roughly 87% are singletons. Germline V gene lookup returns CDR1 GTSNPN and CDR2 SVGIG (reference sequence). The CDR3 loop spans 13 amino acids. V lost 1 base, J lost 4 bases, and 10 bases lay in between. The V gene is TRBV30, the J gene TRBJ1-2; D possibly corresponds to TRBD1 (6 bases). The input for sequencing was CD4+ or CD8+ T cells sorted from blood, taken in a trial of the OX40 agonist ivuxolimab. The origin of this receptor is an adult with an advanced solid tumor such as melanoma, head and neck, liver or kidney cancer. CDR3 DNA sequence: TGTGCCTGGAGTGGGGGGCAGGCCTATGGCTACACCTTC. Translation gives CAWSGGQAYGYTF.